This TCR beta chain was sequenced in a study of early stage breast cancer tumors. Study in general: Samples were sequenced at approximately 9-fold average coverage.

Blood replicates held 0.5 ug DNA, tumor or normal breast roughly 1.5 ug, two each. TCRdb keeps only in-frame clones here, not all; method: immunoSEQ multiplex PCR. Of 50,000 to 75,000 clones listed, around 80% are singletons. General study points: Tumors had about 2.6-fold higher T cell density than normal breast. Chain pairing and CD4, CD8 or FOXP3 expression were not captured.

V was shortened by 10 bases and J by 3 bases, with 10 bases between the two germline ends. The CDR3 contains 11 residues. The V gene's germline CDR1 is SNHLY and CDR2 FYNNEI. Concerning this clone: Its antigen remains unknown.

The sequencing sample was made of blood. This TCR derives from a person aged 25-39 years with breast cancer. V is TRBV2 and J is TRBJ2-7, with D tentatively TRBD1 (6 bases). CDR3 coding DNA: TGTGCCACCCAGGGGCACTACGAGCAGTACTTC. Its protein is CATQGHYEQYF.